This entry is about one T cell receptor (beta chain). The record originates from a study of blood T cell repertoires in COVID-19. About the research overall: COVID-19 samples, acute and convalescent, were from the United States, Italy and Spain. T cells, B-cell-depleted T cells, or PBMCs provided the cDNA or gDNA that served as material.

This CDR3 region has 13 residues. Germline V gene lookup returns CDR1 MNHEY and CDR2 SVGAGI. The V gene lost 7 bases and the J gene lost 2 bases, with 12 bases spanning the gap. In the study's own analysis: Amplification of reference gene primers was used by the study to estimate nucleated cell counts. Method: immunoSEQ multiplex PCR; TCRdb's copy keeps in-frame clones and lacks some. That table supplies the V and J calls and clone size; D and trimming were determined from the DNA. Seen here are more than 95,000 clones, 75% to 90% observed once, and the top ten hold approximately 15%. The chain links TRBV6-5 to TRBJ2-7; the D gene is possibly TRBD2 (6 bases). Material: peripheral blood. The TCR sequence derives from a man aged 45-60 years with acute or convalescent COVID-19. CDR3 sequence: CASTLGGPYEQYF. The CDR3 DNA reads TGTGCCAGCACCCTGGGGGGACCCTACGAGCAGTACTTC.